Included here is one T cell receptor (beta chain) sequence, with context. What it recognizes is unknown. This record comes from a study of blood T cells in healthy people across ages. This CDR3 region has 11 residues. The germline V and J ends were trimmed by 5 bases and 4 bases, with 8 bases remaining between them. From germline, CDR1 is SQVTM and CDR2 ANQGSEA. Study conclusions and caveats: Unsorted PBMCs ruled out conclusive naive versus antigen-experienced comparison.

Peripheral blood, approximately 10 milliliters per donor, was collected. A J-beta primer mix and a sample-barcoded 5' primer were used in a second PCR of about 6 to 12 cycles. TCRdb ran MiXCR on the 5' RACE reads and lists one entry per CDR3 protein. Among some 1.8 million distinct CDR3 sequences listed, 30% to 40% were seen once. This chain connects TRBV29-1 to TRBJ1-2; tentatively, D is TRBD1 (6 bases). The specimen sequenced was blood. The TCR sequence derives from a human donor in good health. CDR3 in amino acids: CSVTGSYGYTF. CDR3 nucleotides: TGCAGCGTTACAGGGTCCTATGGCTACACCTTC. The variable domain in full, completed from reference TRBV29-1 and TRBJ1-2, reads SAVISQKPSRDICQRGTSLTIQCQVDSQVTMMFWYRQQPGQSLTLIATANQGSEATYESGFVIDKFPISRPNLTFSTLTVSNMSPEDSSIYLCSVTGSYGYTFGSGTRLTVV.